The 31 T cell receptor beta chains in this list originate from one sample, sequenced in a study of T cell responses to AZD1222 COVID-19 vaccine. Clones were read by immunoSEQ multiplex PCR, and TCRdb kept only the in-frame ones, dropping some. This table has fewer than 200,000 clones, over 85% appearing once. The material sequenced was peripheral blood, taken on day 0 of AZD1222 vaccination. All receptors derive from an adult in good health.

This chain links TRBV19 with TRBJ1-1; possible D gene TRBD1, 6 bases. The CDR3 has 17 residues. V was trimmed by 1 base and J by 1 base, leaving 16 bases between them. Germline V gene lookup returns CDR1 LNHDA and CDR2 SQIVND (reference sequence). CDR3 amino acids: CASSIGWGQRQNTEAFF. The CDR3, as DNA: TGTGCCAGTAGTATAGGCTGGGGGCAGAGGCAGAACACTGAAGCTTTCTTT.

To note about this clone: The junction differs from germline at one of its ends, possibly a read error. The CDR3 loop reads CASRSPLSGRKVF. CDR3 DNA: TGCGCCAGCAGGTCCCCCCTTAGCGGGAGAAAGGTCTTC. The rearrangement uses TRBV4-1 and TRBJ2-1; 9 bases match TRBD2. The CDR3 has 13 amino acids. CDR1 and CDR2 (germline): MGHRA, YSYEKL.

The chain uses TRBV7-9 and TRBJ2-3; 7 nucleotides align to TRBD1. J lost 0 bases, V lost 5 bases, and 5 bases had no gene match. The germline V gene has CDR1 SEHNR and CDR2 FQNEAQ (reference sequence). The CDR3 consists of 15 residues. As DNA, the CDR3 is TGTGCCAGCAGCAACCGGGACAGAAGCACAGATACGCAGTATTTT. Its translation: CASSNRDRSTDTQYF.

This chain connects TRBV29-1 to TRBJ1-1; 9 positions match TRBD1. Germline V lookup: CDR1 SQVTM, CDR2 ANQGSEA. Trimming removed 7 bases from V and 4 bases from J; junction bases left unmatched: 4. The CDR3 is 12 amino acids. Here the CDR3 reads CSAGQGVTEAFF. CDR3 DNA: TGCAGCGCGGGACAGGGTGTCACTGAAGCTTTCTTT.

This clone appeared a few times. The chain combines TRBV6-2 or TRBV6-3 with TRBJ1-1; D might be TRBD1 (5 bases). This CDR3 contains 14 residues. Looked up from germline, CDR1 is MNHEY and CDR2 is SVGEGT. The germline V and J ends were trimmed by 1 base and 7 bases, with 13 bases remaining between them. CDR3 in DNA: TGTGCCAGCAGTTACTGGGCCTGGGGGGGTGAAGCTTTCTTT. It specifies CASSYWAWGGEAFF.

This chain joins TRBV30 and TRBJ1-1; D not certain. Trimming took 2 bases from V and 0 from J, leaving 10 bases between them. There are 14 residues in the CDR3. CDR1 and CDR2 (germline): GTSNPN, SVGIG (reference sequence). The CDR3, as DNA: TGTGCCTGGAGTCTCAATAGTCTGAACACTGAAGCTTTCTTT. Its translation is CAWSLNSLNTEAFF.

This clone was counted only a few times. The V call is TRBV5-1, the J call TRBJ2-1, with TRBD2 matching 14 bases. Trimming took 3 bases from V and 6 from J; bases not matched to a gene: 5. CDR3 length: 16 residues. The germline gives CDR1 SGHRS, CDR2 YFSETQ. The CDR3 here is CASSSRTSGRSNEQFF. CDR3 DNA sequence: TGCGCCAGCAGCTCTAGGACTAGCGGGAGGAGCAATGAGCAGTTCTTC.

This chain uses TRBV11-1 with TRBJ1-2; 8 nucleotides agree with TRBD1. The CDR3 loop spans 14 amino acids. Unmatched junction bases numbered 5, after V lost 5 bases and J lost 3 bases. CDR1 and CDR2 from the germline V gene are SGHAT and FQDESV (reference sequence). CDR3 residues: CASSLNRGDYGYTF. The CDR3 DNA reads TGTGCCAGCAGCCTAAACAGGGGGGACTATGGCTACACCTTC. Using reference TRBV11-1 and TRBJ1-2 for the parts outside the CDR3, the full variable domain is EAEVAQSPRYKITEKSQAVAFWCDPISGHATLYWYRQILGQGPELLVQFQDESVVDDSQLPKDRFSAERLKGVDSTLKIQPAELGDSAMYLCASSLNRGDYGYTFGSGTRLTVV.

This clone was picked up one time. This chain links TRBV30 with TRBJ1-1; D unresolved. CDR3 length equals 13 residues. Trimming pared 3 bases from V and 0 bases from J, leaving 8 bases between. Germline CDR1 reads GTSNPN; CDR2 reads SVGIG (reference sequence). This chain's CDR3 is CAWRAQLNTEAFF. The CDR3 nucleotides read TGTGCCTGGAGGGCACAGCTGAACACTGAAGCTTTCTTT. The full variable domain, its missing parts supplied by reference TRBV30 and TRBJ1-1, is SQTIHQWPATLVQPVGSPLSLECTVEGTSNPNLYWYRQAAGRGLQLLFYSVGIGQISSEVPQNLSASRPQDRQFILSSKKLLLSDSGFYLCAWRAQLNTEAFFGQGTRLTVV.

The rearrangement joins TRBV30 to TRBJ1-3; no reliable D call. CDR3 size: 14 residues. The ends were cut back, 3 bases at V and 4 bases at J, with 13 bases in the middle. CDR1 GTSNPN and CDR2 SVGIG come from the germline V gene (reference sequence). CDR3: CAWRPPKGGNTIYF. CDR3 in DNA: TGTGCCTGGAGGCCCCCCAAGGGAGGAAACACCATATATTTT.

This chain joins TRBV7-9 and TRBJ2-2; D uncertain. The CDR3 loop spans 15 amino acids. Germline loops: CDR1 SEHNR, CDR2 FQNEAQ (reference sequence). V lost 1 base and J lost 3, with 9 bases in between. CDR3 in DNA: TGTGCCAGCAGCTTAGTGGTACAGTACACCGGGGAGCTGTTTTTT. Its protein is CASSLVVQYTGELFF.

V usage is TRBV7-9 and J usage is TRBJ1-2; possibly TRBD1 for D (6 bases). Germline values: CDR1 SEHNR, CDR2 FQNEAQ (reference sequence). With 5 bases removed from V and 7 bases from J, the gap between germline ends came to 14 bases. CDR3 length: 13 residues. The CDR3 sequence: CASSPPGDRGYTF. The CDR3 DNA reads as TGTGCCAGCAGCCCCCCAGGGGATCGTGGCTACACCTTC.

V gene TRBV6-2 or TRBV6-3 combines with J gene TRBJ1-5; 11 bases align to TRBD1. There are 16 residues in the CDR3. Germline values: CDR1 MNHEY, CDR2 SVGEGT. V lost 6 bases and J lost 4; bases outside the gene matches: 8. Written as DNA, the CDR3 is TGTGCCAGCAGCCATGGGACAGGGGGGGTTAATCAGCCCCAGCATTTT. Translation: CASSHGTGGVNQPQHF.

DNA for the CDR3: TGTGCCAGCTCACCAAGGACAGCTGATTCACCCCTCCACTTT. Protein sequence: CASSPRTADSPLHF. This rearrangement joins TRBV18 to TRBJ1-6, with D possibly being TRBD1 (6 bases). Per the germline V gene, CDR1 is KGHSH and CDR2 is LQKENI. Trimming left V 2 bases short and J 8 bases short, with 10 bases between. The CDR3 is made up of 14 amino acids. Full variable domain (rest looked up from reference TRBV18 and TRBJ1-6): NAGVMQNPRHLVRRRGQEARLRCSPMKGHSHVYWYRQLPEEGLKFMVYLQKENIIDESGMPKERFSAEFPKEGPSILRIQQVVRGDSAAYFCASSPRTADSPLHFGNGTRLTVT.

The chain joins TRBV21-1 to TRBJ2-1. TRBV21-1 corresponds to a pseudogene. The CDR3 contains 14 residues. The CDR3 sequence: CASSPQPSYNEQFF. CDR3 in DNA: TGTGCCAGCAGCCCCCAGCCTTCCTACAATGAGCAGTTCTTC.

In DNA, the CDR3 is TGTGCCAGCAGTTCCCGGAATCGAGGGGGGGAGCTGTTTTTT. Its protein is CASSSRNRGGELFF. The rearrangement links TRBV6-5 to TRBJ2-2; D might be TRBD2 (5 bases). Trimming took 4 bases from V and 8 from J, leaving 14 bases between them. The CDR3 sequence is 14 residues long. The germline V gene encodes CDR1 MNHEY and CDR2 SVGAGI.

V is TRBV6-6 and J is TRBJ2-4, with D hard to call. CDR1 and CDR2 (germline): MNHNY, SVGAGI (reference sequence). Trimming left V 5 bases short and J 9 bases short, with 14 bases between. The length of the CDR3 is 13 residues. The CDR3 DNA reads TGTGCCAGCAGTGCCGATGCAGATGGCATTCAGTACTTC. It encodes CASSADADGIQYF.

V and J are TRBV6-2 or TRBV6-3 and TRBJ1-5; D not resolved. The CDR3 spans 15 residues. CDR1 and CDR2 (germline): MNHEY, SVGEGT. V gave up 0 bases and J gave up 4 bases, with 10 bases separating them. CDR3: CASSYSRRPNQPQHF. CDR3 DNA sequence: TGTGCCAGCAGTTACTCGAGGCGGCCTAATCAGCCCCAGCATTTT.

V and J are TRBV4-1 and TRBJ2-5, with 7 positions matching TRBD1. With 0 bases clipped from V and 2 bases from J, the junction kept 6 bases outside the gene matches. The germline gives CDR1 MGHRA, CDR2 YSYEKL. This CDR3 is 16 amino acids long. The chain's CDR3 is CASSQDHGRGQETQYF. For the CDR3, the DNA is TGCGCCAGCAGCCAAGATCACGGCAGGGGGCAAGAGACCCAGTACTTC.

This CDR3 is CAHDPTSTYEQYF. CDR3 DNA sequence: TGTGCCCATGATCCGACATCCACCTACGAGCAGTACTTC. This chain connects TRBV2 to TRBJ2-7; D is uncertain. V dropped 11 bases and J dropped 2 bases, with 16 bases sitting between them. CDR3 length: 13 amino acids. Germline assignment: CDR1 SNHLY and CDR2 FYNNEI.

The genes are TRBV7-9 and TRBJ1-1; 7 bases are a match to TRBD1. The CDR3 spans 15 residues. The V segment lost 2 bases and the J segment 0 bases; nucleotides outside the gene matches: 3. The germline gives CDR1 SEHNR, CDR2 FQNEAQ (reference sequence). The CDR3 spells CASSLWDRMNTEAFF. CDR3 in DNA: TGTGCCAGCAGCTTATGGGACAGAATGAACACTGAAGCTTTCTTT.

The rearrangement uses TRBV18 and TRBJ1-5; D is unresolved. The CDR3 is 14 residues long. V lost 2 bases and J 3 bases, leaving 8 bases between the germline ends. Per the germline V gene, CDR1 is KGHSH and CDR2 is LQKENI. Here the CDR3 DNA reads TGTGCCAGCTCACCAGGTTCCTTCAATCAGCCCCAGCATTTT. It specifies CASSPGSFNQPQHF. The full variable domain, completed using reference TRBV18 and TRBJ1-5, is NAGVMQNPRHLVRRRGQEARLRCSPMKGHSHVYWYRQLPEEGLKFMVYLQKENIIDESGMPKERFSAEFPKEGPSILRIQQVVRGDSAAYFCASSPGSFNQPQHFGDGTRLSIL.

CDR3 bases: TGTGCCAGCTCACCACCCGAAAGGGTGGGCGAAAAACTGTTTTTT. This translates into CASSPPERVGEKLFF. This rearrangement joins TRBV18 to TRBJ1-4, with D unclear. The V and J ends lost 0 bases and 8 bases respectively, with 13 bases between them. The CDR3 runs 15 residues. CDR1 and CDR2 (germline): KGHSH, LQKENI.

The V and J genes are TRBV5-4 and TRBJ2-2; 7 bases agree with TRBD2. The CDR3 has 15 amino acids. Trimming took 2 bases from V and 0 from J; bases not matched to a gene: 1. The germline gives CDR1 SGHNT, CDR2 YYREEE (reference sequence). As DNA, the CDR3 is TGTGCCAGCAGCTTCAGCGGGACGAACACCGGGGAGCTGTTTTTT. Protein: CASSFSGTNTGELFF.

The gene calls are TRBV19 and TRBJ1-1; possibly TRBD1 for D (5 bases). V lost 8 bases and J 1 base, leaving 17 bases between the germline ends. CDR3 length: 15 residues. From germline, CDR1 is LNHDA and CDR2 SQIVND (reference sequence). The CDR3 bases are TGTGCCAGTCTACCCCGACGACAGTCGAACACTGAAGCTTTCTTT. This codes for CASLPRRQSNTEAFF. Based on the CDR3 plus reference TRBV19 and TRBJ1-1, the full variable domain is DGGITQSPKYLFRKEGQNVTLSCEQNLNHDAMYWYRQDPGQGLRLIYYSQIVNDFQKGDIAEGYSVSREKKESFPLTVTSAQKNPTAFYLCASLPRRQSNTEAFFGQGTRLTVV.

The rearrangement uses TRBV19 and TRBJ1-5; no clear D gene. V lost 1 base and J 0 bases, leaving 7 bases between the germline ends. The V gene's germline CDR1 is LNHDA and CDR2 SQIVND (reference sequence). The CDR3 runs 15 residues. CDR3 sequence: CASSIGANSNQPQHF. CDR3 nucleotide sequence: TGTGCCAGTAGTATAGGGGCAAATAGCAATCAGCCCCAGCATTTT.

The gene calls are TRBV7-2 and TRBJ1-4, with a possible D match to TRBD1 (6 bases). Germline V gene sequence: CDR1 SGHTA, CDR2 FQGNSA. Trimming removed 1 base from V and 7 bases from J, with 19 bases in between. CDR3 length equals 17 residues. The chain's CDR3 is CASSLGGWQGRSEKLFF. CDR3 nucleotide sequence: TGTGCCAGCAGCTTAGGAGGATGGCAGGGGCGTAGTGAAAAACTGTTTTTT.

The rearrangement links TRBV7-3 to TRBJ2-2; TRBD1 matches 7 bases. Per the germline V gene, CDR1 is SGHTA and CDR2 is FQGTGA. Trimming removed 3 bases from V and 4 bases from J; junction bases left unmatched: 2. CDR3 length: 14 residues. The CDR3 sequence: CASSLGQPTGELFF. CDR3 nucleotides: TGTGCCAGCAGCTTGGGACAGCCCACCGGGGAGCTGTTTTTT.

This chain links TRBV6-1 with TRBJ1-2; no definite D call. Germline assignment: CDR1 MNHNS and CDR2 SASEGT. Trimming removed 2 bases from V and 0 bases from J, with 4 bases in between. The CDR3 length is 13 residues. The CDR3 bases are TGTGCCAGCAGTGAAAGTTCTAACTATGGCTACACCTTC. This encodes CASSESSNYGYTF.

The V call is TRBV27, the J call TRBJ2-3, with unresolved D. Germline CDR1 reads MNHEY; CDR2 reads SMNVEV (reference sequence). V was trimmed by 2 bases and J by 2 bases, leaving 8 bases between them. This CDR3 has 14 residues. CDR3 nucleotides: TGTGCCAGCAGTTTAATGTTACACACAGATACGCAGTATTTT. Translation gives CASSLMLHTDTQYF.

The V call is TRBV20-1, the J call TRBJ2-3; TRBD1 matches 8 bases. V trimming: 3 bases; J trimming: 0 bases; junction bases outside the gene matches: 5. Germline loops: CDR1 DFQATT, CDR2 SNEGSKA (reference sequence). CDR3 size: 15 residues. The CDR3, as DNA: TGCAGTGCTAGTAACAGGGGGACTAGCACAGATACGCAGTATTTT. Protein: CSASNRGTSTDTQYF.